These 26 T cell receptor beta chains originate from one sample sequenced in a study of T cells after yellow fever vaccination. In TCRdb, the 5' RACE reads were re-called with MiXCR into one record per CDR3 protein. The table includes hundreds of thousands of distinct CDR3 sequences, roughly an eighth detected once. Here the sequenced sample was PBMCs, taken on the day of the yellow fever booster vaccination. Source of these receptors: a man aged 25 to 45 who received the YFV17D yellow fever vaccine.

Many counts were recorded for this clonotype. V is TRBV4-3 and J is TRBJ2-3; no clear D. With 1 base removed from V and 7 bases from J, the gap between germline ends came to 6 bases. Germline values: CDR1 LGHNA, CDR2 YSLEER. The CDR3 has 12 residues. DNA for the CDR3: TGCGCCAGCAGCCAAGGGCGGAATACGCAGTATTTT. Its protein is CASSQGRNTQYF.

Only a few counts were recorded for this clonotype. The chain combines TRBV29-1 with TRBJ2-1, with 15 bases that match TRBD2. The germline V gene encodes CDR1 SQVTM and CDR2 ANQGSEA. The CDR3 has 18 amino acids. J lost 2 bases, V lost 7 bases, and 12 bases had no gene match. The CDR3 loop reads CSGGGGLAGGSAYNEQFF. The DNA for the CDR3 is TGCAGCGGGGGGGGAGGACTAGCGGGAGGGTCTGCCTACAATGAGCAGTTCTTC.

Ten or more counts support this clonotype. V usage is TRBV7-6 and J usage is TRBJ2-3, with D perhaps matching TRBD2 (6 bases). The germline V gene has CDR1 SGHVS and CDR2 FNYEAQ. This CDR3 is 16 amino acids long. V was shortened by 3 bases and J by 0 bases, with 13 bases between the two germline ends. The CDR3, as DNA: TGTGCCAGCAGCTTTGAGCGGGCACCCAGCACAGATACGCAGTATTTT. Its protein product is CASSFERAPSTDTQYF.

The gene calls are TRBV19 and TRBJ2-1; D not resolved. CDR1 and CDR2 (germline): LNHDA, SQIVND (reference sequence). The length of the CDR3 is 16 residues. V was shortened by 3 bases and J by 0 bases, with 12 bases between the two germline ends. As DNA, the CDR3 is TGTGCCAGTAGTATGTCAGCTTTGAGCTCCTACAATGAGCAGTTCTTC. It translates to CASSMSALSSYNEQFF.

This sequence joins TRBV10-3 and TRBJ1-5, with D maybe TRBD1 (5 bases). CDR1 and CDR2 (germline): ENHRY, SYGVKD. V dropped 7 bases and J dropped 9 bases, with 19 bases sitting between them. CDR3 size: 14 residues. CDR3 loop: CAITHHGVQGPQHF. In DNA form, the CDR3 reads TGTGCCATCACCCACCACGGAGTGCAGGGGCCCCAGCATTTT.

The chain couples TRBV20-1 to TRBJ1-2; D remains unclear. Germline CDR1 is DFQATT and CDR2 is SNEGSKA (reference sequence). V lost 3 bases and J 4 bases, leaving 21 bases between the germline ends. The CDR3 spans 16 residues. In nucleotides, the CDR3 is TGCAGTGCTAGTAGGCCAGGTAGCCTCTCCTTCTATGGCTACACCTTC. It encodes CSASRPGSLSFYGYTF.

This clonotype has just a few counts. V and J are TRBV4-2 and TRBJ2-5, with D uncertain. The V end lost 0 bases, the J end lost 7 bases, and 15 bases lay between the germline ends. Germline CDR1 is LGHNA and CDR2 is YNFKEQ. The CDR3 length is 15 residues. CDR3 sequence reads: CASSQEPLLDGTQYF. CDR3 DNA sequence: TGTGCCAGCAGCCAAGAGCCGCTGCTAGATGGGACCCAGTACTTC.

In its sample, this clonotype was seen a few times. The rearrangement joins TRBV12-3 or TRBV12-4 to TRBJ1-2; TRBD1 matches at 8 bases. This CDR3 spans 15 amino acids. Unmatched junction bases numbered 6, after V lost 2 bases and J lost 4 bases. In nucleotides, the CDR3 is TGTGCCAGCAGTTTACTCGGACAGGGCGGCTATGGCTACACCTTC. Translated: CASSLLGQGGYGYTF.

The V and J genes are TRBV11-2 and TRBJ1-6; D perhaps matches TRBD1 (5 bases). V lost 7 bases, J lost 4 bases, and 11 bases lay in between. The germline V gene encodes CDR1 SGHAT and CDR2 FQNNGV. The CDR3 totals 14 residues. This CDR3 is CASTLRGYNSPLHF. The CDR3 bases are TGTGCCAGCACTCTGCGGGGGTATAATTCACCCCTCCACTTT.

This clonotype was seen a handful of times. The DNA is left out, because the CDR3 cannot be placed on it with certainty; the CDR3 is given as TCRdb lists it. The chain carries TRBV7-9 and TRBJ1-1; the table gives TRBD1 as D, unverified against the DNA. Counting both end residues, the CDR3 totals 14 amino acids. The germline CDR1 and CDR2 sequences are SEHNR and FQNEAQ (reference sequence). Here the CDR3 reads CASSFFGSGTGDFF.

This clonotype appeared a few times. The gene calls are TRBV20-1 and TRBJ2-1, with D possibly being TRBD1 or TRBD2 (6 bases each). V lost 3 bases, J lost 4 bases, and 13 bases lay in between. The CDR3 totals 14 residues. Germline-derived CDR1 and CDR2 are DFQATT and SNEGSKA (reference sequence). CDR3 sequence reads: CSASEGGRYNEQFF. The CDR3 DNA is TGCAGTGCTAGTGAGGGGGGCAGATACAATGAGCAGTTCTTC.

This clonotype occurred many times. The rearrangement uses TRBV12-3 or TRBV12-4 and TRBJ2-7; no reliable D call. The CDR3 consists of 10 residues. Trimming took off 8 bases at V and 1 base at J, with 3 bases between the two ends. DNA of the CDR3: TGTGCCAGCGCGTCCTACGAGCAGTACTTC. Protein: CASASYEQYF.

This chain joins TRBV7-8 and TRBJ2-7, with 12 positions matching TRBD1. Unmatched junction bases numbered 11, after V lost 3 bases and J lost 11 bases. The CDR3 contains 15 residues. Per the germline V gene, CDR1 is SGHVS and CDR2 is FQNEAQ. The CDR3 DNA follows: TGTGCCAGCAGCTTGGCCCGGGACAGGGGGCGCAAGGAGTACTTC. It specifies CASSLARDRGRKEYF.

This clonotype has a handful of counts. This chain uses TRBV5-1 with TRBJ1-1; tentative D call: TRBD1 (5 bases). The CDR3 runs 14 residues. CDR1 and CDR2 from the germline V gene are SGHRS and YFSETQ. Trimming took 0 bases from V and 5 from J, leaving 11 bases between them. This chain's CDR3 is CASSLVGGETEAFF. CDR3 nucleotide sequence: TGCGCCAGCAGCTTGGTCGGGGGAGAAACTGAAGCTTTCTTT.

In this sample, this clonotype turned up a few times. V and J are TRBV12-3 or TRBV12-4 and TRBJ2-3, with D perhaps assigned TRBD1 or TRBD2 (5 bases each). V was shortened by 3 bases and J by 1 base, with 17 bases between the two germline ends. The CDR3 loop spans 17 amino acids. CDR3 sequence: CASSFLLGPSRTDTQYF. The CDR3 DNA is TGTGCCAGCAGTTTCCTTTTGGGACCAAGCCGCACAGATACGCAGTATTTT.

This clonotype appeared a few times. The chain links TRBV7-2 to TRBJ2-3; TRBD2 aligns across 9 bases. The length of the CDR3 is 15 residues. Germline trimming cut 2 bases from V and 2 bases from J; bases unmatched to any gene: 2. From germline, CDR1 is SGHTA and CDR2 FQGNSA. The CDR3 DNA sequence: TGTGCCAGCAGCTTACTAGCGGGATACACAGATACGCAGTATTTT. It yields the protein CASSLLAGYTDTQYF.

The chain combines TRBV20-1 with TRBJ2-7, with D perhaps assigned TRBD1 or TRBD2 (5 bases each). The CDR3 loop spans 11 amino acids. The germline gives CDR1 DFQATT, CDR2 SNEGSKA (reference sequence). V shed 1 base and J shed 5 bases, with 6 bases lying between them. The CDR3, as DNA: TGCAGTGCTAGAGGGGACCACGAGCAGTACTTC. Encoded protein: CSARGDHEQYF.

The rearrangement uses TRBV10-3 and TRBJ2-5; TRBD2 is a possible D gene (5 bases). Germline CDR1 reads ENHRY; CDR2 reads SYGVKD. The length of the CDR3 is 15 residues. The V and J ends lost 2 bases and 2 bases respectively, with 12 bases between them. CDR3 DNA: TGTGCCATCAGTGAGCGTCTGACTACTCAAGAGACCCAGTACTTC. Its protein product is CAISERLTTQETQYF.

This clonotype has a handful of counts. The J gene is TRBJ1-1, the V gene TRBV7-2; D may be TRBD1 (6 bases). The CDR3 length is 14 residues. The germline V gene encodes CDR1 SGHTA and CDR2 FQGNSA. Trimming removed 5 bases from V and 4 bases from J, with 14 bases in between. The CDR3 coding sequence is TGTGCCAGCAGCCGATTCGGACAGAGCACTGAAGCTTTCTTT. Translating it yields CASSRFGQSTEAFF.

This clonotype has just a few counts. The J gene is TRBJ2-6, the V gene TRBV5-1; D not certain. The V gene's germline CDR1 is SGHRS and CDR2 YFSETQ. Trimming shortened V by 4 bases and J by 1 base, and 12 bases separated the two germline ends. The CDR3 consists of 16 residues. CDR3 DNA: TGCGCCAGCAGCGCGCGGATGGGTTCTGGGGCCAACGTCCTGACTTTC. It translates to CASSARMGSGANVLTF.

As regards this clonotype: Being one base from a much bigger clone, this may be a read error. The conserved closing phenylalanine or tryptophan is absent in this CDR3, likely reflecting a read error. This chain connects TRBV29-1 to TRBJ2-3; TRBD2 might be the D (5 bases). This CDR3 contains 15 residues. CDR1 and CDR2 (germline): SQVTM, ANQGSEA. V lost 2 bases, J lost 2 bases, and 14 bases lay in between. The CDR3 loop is CSVERVGAVTDTQYS. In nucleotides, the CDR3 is TGCAGCGTTGAAAGGGTGGGAGCTGTCACAGATACGCAGTATTCT.

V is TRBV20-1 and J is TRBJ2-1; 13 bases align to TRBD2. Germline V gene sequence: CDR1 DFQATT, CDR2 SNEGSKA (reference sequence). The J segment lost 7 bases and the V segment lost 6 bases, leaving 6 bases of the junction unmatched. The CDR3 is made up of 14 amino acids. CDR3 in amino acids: CSAGLAGVGNEQFF. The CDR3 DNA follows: TGCAGTGCCGGACTAGCGGGAGTGGGTAATGAGCAGTTCTTC.

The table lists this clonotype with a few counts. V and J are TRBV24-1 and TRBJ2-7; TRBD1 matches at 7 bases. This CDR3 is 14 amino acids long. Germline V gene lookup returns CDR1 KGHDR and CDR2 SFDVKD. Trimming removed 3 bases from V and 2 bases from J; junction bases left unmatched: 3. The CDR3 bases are TGTGCCACCAGTGATCGGGGACAGACCTACGAGCAGTACTTC. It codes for CATSDRGQTYEQYF.

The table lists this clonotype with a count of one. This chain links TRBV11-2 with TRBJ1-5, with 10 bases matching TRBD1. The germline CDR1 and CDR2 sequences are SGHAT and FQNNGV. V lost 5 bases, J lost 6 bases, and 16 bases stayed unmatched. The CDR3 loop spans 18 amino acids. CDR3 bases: TGTGCCAGCAGCAGCGACTTTGGGACAGGGGATTTTAGTCAGCCCCAGCATTTT. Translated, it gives CASSSDFGTGDFSQPQHF.

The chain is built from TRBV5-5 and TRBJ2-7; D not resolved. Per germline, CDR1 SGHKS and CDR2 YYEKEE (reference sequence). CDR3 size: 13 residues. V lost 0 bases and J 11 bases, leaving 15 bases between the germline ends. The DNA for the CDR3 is TGTGCCAGCAGCTTGGAGGTAGTTAACGCCAAGTACTTC. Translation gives CASSLEVVNAKYF.

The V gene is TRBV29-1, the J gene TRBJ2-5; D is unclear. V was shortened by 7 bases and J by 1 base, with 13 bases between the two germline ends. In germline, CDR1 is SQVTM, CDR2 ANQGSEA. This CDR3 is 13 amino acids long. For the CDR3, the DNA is TGCAGCGGTGGTCACAGCCCCCAAGAGACCCAGTACTTC. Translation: CSGGHSPQETQYF.